Presented here are 12 T cell receptor beta chains from one specimen sequenced in a study of T cell responses to AZD1222 COVID-19 vaccine. The protocol was immunoSEQ multiplex PCR, while the TCRdb copy is restricted to in-frame clones and leaves out a portion. The sample has 85,000 to 130,000 clones; less than 95% are singletons. The sample was peripheral blood, taken 28 days after the second AZD1222 dose. These receptors were obtained from an adult who received the AZD1222 COVID-19 vaccine.

This chain links TRBV18 with TRBJ2-2, with a possible D match to TRBD2 (5 bases). This CDR3 region has 15 residues. Germline lookup yields CDR1 KGHSH and CDR2 LQKENI. The V end lost 3 bases, the J end lost 8 bases, and 16 bases lay between the germline ends. CDR3 bases: TGTGCCAGCTCACCGGGCACTAGATCTATAGGGGAGCTGTTTTTT. As protein: CASSPGTRSIGELFF.

The genes are TRBV6-2 or TRBV6-3 and TRBJ2-1; D is unclear. Germline V gene lookup returns CDR1 MNHEY and CDR2 SVGEGT. V lost 0 bases and J lost 8, with 2 bases in between. There are 11 residues in the CDR3. The chain's CDR3 is CASSYSYEQFF. The CDR3 DNA reads as TGTGCCAGCAGTTACTCCTATGAGCAGTTCTTC.

The chain uses TRBV5-1 and TRBJ2-5; D perhaps matches TRBD2 (5 bases). CDR3 length equals 14 residues. Germline V lookup: CDR1 SGHRS, CDR2 YFSETQ. The V gene lost 7 bases and the J gene lost 5 bases, with 18 bases spanning the gap. The CDR3 spells CASRARTLPETQYF. CDR3 nucleotide sequence: TGCGCCAGCCGCGCTAGGACTCTCCCTGAGACCCAGTACTTC.

The chain joins TRBV5-4 to TRBJ1-2; TRBD1 is a possible D gene (5 bases). V lost 1 base, J lost 0 bases, and 13 bases lay in between. The CDR3 loop spans 16 amino acids. Germline lookup yields CDR1 SGHNT and CDR2 YYREEE (reference sequence). CDR3 residues: CASSLWGTETNYGYTF. In nucleotides, the CDR3 is TGTGCCAGCAGCTTGTGGGGCACAGAAACTAACTATGGCTACACCTTC.

The chain employs TRBV11-2 and TRBJ2-1, with a possible D match to TRBD2 (6 bases). The germline V gene has CDR1 SGHAT and CDR2 FQNNGV. CDR3 length equals 14 residues. V was cut by 5 bases and J by 9 bases, with 17 bases left in between. This CDR3 reads CASSRLLTRGEQFF. CDR3 DNA sequence: TGTGCCAGCAGCCGACTCCTGACTAGGGGTGAGCAGTTCTTC.

The chain recombines TRBV27 with TRBJ1-2; D remains unclear. The CDR3 spans 16 residues. CDR1 and CDR2 (germline): MNHEY, SMNVEV (reference sequence). Trimming pared 4 bases from V and 5 bases from J, leaving 20 bases between. CDR3 in amino acids: CASSSTTQTEWYGYTF. The CDR3 nucleotides read TGTGCCAGCAGTTCCACTACTCAGACGGAGTGGTATGGCTACACCTTC.

The V and J genes are TRBV19 and TRBJ1-1; D remains ambiguous. The CDR3 totals 13 residues. Germline assignment: CDR1 LNHDA and CDR2 SQIVND (reference sequence). Trimming pared 7 bases from V and 1 base from J, leaving 10 bases between. CDR3 amino acids: CASKRQENTEAFF. The CDR3 region has the DNA TGTGCCAGTAAACGCCAGGAGAACACTGAAGCTTTCTTT.

V usage is TRBV27 and J usage is TRBJ1-2, with D perhaps TRBD1 (5 bases). In germline, CDR1 is MNHEY, CDR2 SMNVEV (reference sequence). The CDR3 consists of 14 residues. V shed 7 bases and J shed 6 bases, with 18 bases lying between them. CDR3 nucleotide sequence: TGTGCCAGCACCTCCGGCAACAGGCCCCATGGCTACACCTTC. Encoded protein: CASTSGNRPHGYTF.

The chain has TRBV9 and TRBJ1-5, with D possibly TRBD1 on 5 matching bases. The CDR3 is made up of 15 amino acids. With 1 base removed from V and 7 bases from J, the gap between germline ends came to 15 bases. Germline CDR1 SGDLS, CDR2 YYNGEE. The CDR3 coding sequence is TGTGCCAGCAGCGTACGGGGGGACTACTTGCAGCCCCAGCATTTT. This sequence encodes CASSVRGDYLQPQHF.

The V and J genes are TRBV5-1 and TRBJ1-1; no definite D call. The CDR3 totals 14 residues. Germline V gene data show CDR1 as SGHRS and CDR2 as YFSETQ. The V end lost 0 bases, the J end lost 1 base, and 7 bases lay between the germline ends. In DNA form, the CDR3 reads TGCGCCAGCAGCTTGGCGGTCAGGAACACTGAAGCTTTCTTT. This encodes CASSLAVRNTEAFF. The full variable domain, in which reference TRBV5-1 and TRBJ1-1 provide the parts outside the CDR3, is KAGVTQTPRYLIKTRGQQVTLSCSPISGHRSVSWYQQTPGQGLQFLFEYFSETQRNKGNFPGRFSGRQFSNSRSEMNVSTLELGDSALYLCASSLAVRNTEAFFGQGTRLTVV.

This rearrangement joins TRBV11-2 to TRBJ2-5; no definite D call. Germline CDR1 reads SGHAT; CDR2 reads FQNNGV. This CDR3 contains 9 residues. Between the trimmed V and J ends, which lost 5 bases and 14 bases, there was a span of 9 bases. Here the CDR3 DNA reads TGTGCCAGCAGCCCACTGACTTACTTC. It codes for CASSPLTYF.

This sequence joins TRBV18 and TRBJ2-1; D is unclear. This CDR3 is built from 13 residues. Between the trimmed V and J ends, which lost 6 bases and 7 bases, there was a span of 13 bases. CDR1 is KGHSH, CDR2 LQKENI, per germline. CDR3 sequence reads: CASSPGDVNEQFF. DNA for the CDR3: TGTGCCAGCTCCCCGGGCGATGTAAATGAGCAGTTCTTC.